This record concerns one TCR beta chain sequence. Germline CDR1 reads SEHNR; CDR2 reads FQNEAQ (reference sequence). This CDR3 spans 13 amino acids. Deletions cut 1 base from V and 6 bases from J, with 9 bases between. A second roughly 7 to 12 cycle PCR used barcoded and J-beta primers. MiXCR was run by TCRdb on the 5' RACE reads, yielding one entry per CDR3 protein. The profile covers more than 600,000 distinct CDR3 sequences, with 25% appearing a single time and more than 8% taken by the ten largest. The sample belongs to a study of blood T cells in healthy people across ages. The data were also submitted as part of a second study, on T cells of mothers and their children.

The receptor was isolated from a boy younger than 18 in good health. The specimen was blood. V gene TRBV7-9 combines with J gene TRBJ1-1; no clear D. The DNA of the CDR3 is TGTGCCAGCAGCTTAGTATACTCGCCTGAAGCTTTCTTT. This sequence encodes CASSLVYSPEAFF.